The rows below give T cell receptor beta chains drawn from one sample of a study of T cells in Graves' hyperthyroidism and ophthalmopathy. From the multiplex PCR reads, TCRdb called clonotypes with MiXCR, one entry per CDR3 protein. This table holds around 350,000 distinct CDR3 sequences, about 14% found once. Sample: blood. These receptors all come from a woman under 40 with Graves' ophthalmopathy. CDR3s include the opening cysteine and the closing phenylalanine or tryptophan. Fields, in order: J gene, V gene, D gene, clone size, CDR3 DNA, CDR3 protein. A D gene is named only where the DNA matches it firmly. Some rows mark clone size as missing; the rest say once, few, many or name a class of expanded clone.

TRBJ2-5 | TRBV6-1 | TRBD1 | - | TGTGCCAGCAGTATCTCCGGGACAGGGGCCCCAAGGGAGTACTTC | CASSISGTGAPREYF
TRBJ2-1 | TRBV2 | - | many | TGTGCCAGCAGCCCCACCTCCCGCTTAAATGAGCAGTTCTTC | CASSPTSRLNEQFF
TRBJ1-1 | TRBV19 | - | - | TGTGCCAGTACTAAGACAGGGAACACTGAAGCTTTCTTT | CASTKTGNTEAFF
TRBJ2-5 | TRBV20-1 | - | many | TGCAGTGCAAACTCAGACTACCAAGAGACCCAGTACTTC | CSANSDYQETQYF
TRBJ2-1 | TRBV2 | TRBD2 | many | TGTGCCAGCGACGTGGTGGGGGGGTCCCGCAATGAGCAGTTCTTC | CASDVVGGSRNEQFF
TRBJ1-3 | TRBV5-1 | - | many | TGCGCCAGCAGTCCGGGGGGCTCTGGAAACACCATATATTTT | CASSPGGSGNTIYF
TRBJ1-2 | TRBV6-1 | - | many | TGTGCCAGCAGGGACCCCGGGTACTATGGCTACACCTTC | CASRDPGYYGYTF
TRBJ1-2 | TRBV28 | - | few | TGTGCCGCATTACAGGATTGGGGTGGCTACACCTTC | CAALQDWGGYTF
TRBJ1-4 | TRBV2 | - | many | TGTGCCAGCAGTGGAGGGGAAATTGGGGAAAAACTGTTTTTT | CASSGGEIGEKLFF
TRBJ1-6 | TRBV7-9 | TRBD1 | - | TGTGCCAGCAGCTTAGACCGGGACAGGGGTTCACCCCTCCACTTT | CASSLDRDRGSPLHF
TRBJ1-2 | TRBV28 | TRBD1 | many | TGTGCCAGCAGTTCCTATCCGGGACAGGGGCTTGCTGGCTACACCTTC | CASSSYPGQGLAGYTF
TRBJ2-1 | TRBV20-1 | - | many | TGCAGTGCTATTAACTGGGGTGAGCAGTTCTTC | CSAINWGEQFF
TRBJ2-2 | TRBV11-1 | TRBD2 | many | TGTGCCAGAATCCGGGCGGGACTAGCGTCCGGGGAGCTGTTTTTT | CARIRAGLASGELFF
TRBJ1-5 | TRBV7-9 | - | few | TGTGCCAGCAGCTTAGCGGGGGGCAGGGGTTATCAGCCCCAGCATTTT | CASSLAGGRGYQPQHF
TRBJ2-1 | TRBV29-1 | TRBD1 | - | TGCAGCGGGCAGACAGGGGCCTACAATGAGCAGTTCTTC | CSGQTGAYNEQFF
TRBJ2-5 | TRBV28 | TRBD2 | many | TGTGCCAGCAGGGGTCCAGCAGCGGGGGGGTATAAAGAGACCCAGTACTTC | CASRGPAAGGYKETQYF
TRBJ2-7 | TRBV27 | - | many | TGTGCCAGCAGGGGACTCCGGGACATTTCCTACGAGCAGTACTTC | CASRGLRDISYEQYF
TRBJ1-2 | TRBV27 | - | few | TGTGCCAGCAGTTTAAAAGGGGTCGGCTACACCTTC | CASSLKGVGYTF
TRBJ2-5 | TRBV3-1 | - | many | TGTGCCAGCAGCCAAGATACAGGGAAGACCCAGTACTTC | CASSQDTGKTQYF
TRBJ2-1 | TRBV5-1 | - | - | TGCGCCAGCAGCCCCTCTCCCCTAGGAGGGCGGGTCAATGAGCAGTTCTTC | CASSPSPLGGRVNEQFF
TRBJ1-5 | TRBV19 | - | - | TGTGCCAGTAGGTACGCAGATAATCAGCCCCAGCATTTT | CASRYADNQPQHF
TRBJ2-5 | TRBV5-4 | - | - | TGTGCCAGCAGGTCGAGTTTGTCGGCTAAAGAGACCCAGTACTTC | CASRSSLSAKETQYF
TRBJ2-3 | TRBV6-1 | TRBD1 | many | TGTGCCAGCGAACAAGGACAGGGGGCACATACGCAGTATTTT | CASEQGQGAHTQYF
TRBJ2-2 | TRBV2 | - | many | TGTGCCAGCAAAGTGGACAGTCGCACCGGGGAGCTGTTTTTT | CASKVDSRTGELFF
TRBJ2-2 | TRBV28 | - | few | TGTGCCAGCAGTTTTTTTCCGGAGAACACCGGGGAGCTGTTTTTT | CASSFFPENTGELFF
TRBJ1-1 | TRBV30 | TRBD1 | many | TGTGCCTACACAAGGGGGCCAGGTCTTGAAGCTTTCTTT | CAYTRGPGLEAFF
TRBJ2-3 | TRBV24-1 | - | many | TGTGCCACCAGTCACCCTTTCCAGGGGGGGACAGATACGCAGTATTTT | CATSHPFQGGTDTQYF
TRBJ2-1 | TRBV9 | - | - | TGTGCCAGCAGCCCTCCCTTAGTAGGGCTAGTTATAGATGAGCAGTCCTTC | CASSPPLVGLVIDEQSF
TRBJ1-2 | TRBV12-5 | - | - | TGTGCTAGTGGTTTGGGTACTCCAGAGTATGGCTACACCTTC | CASGLGTPEYGYTF
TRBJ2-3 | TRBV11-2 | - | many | TGTGCCAGCAGCTCAGAGGGGCGAGGAAGTTATACGCAGTATTTT | CASSSEGRGSYTQYF
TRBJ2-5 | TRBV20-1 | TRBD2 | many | TGCAGTGCTAGAACTAGCGGGGCTCAAGAGACCCAGTACTTC | CSARTSGAQETQYF
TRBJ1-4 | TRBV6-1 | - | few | TGTGCCAGCAGTTCCGTAGGTGGCACTAATGAAAAACTGTTTTTT | CASSSVGGTNEKLFF
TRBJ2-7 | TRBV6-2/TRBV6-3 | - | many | TGTGCCAGCAGTAAAGGGACGGGATACGAGCAGTACTTC | CASSKGTGYEQYF
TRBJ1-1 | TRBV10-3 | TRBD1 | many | TGTGCCATCAGTGAGGGACAGGGGCGGGAGAACACTGAAGCTTTCTTT | CAISEGQGRENTEAFF
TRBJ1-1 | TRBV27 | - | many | TGTGCCAGCAGTTTATGGGGATTGAACACTGAAGCTTTCTTT | CASSLWGLNTEAFF
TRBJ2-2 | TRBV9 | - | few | TGTGCCAGCAGCGTAGGAGCGGGCCTGCCCCAGATATACACCGGGGAGCTGTTTTTT | CASSVGAGLPQIYTGELFF
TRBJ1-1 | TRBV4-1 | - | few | TGCGCCAGCAGTAATGGGCTAGGGAACACTGAAGCTTTCTTT | CASSNGLGNTEAFF
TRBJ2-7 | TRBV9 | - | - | TGTGCCAGCAGCGTAGGATGGGACGGGTTCTACGAGCAGTACTTC | CASSVGWDGFYEQYF
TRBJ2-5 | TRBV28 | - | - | TGTGCCAGCAGCGCCGCGGGACAGACCCAAGAGACCCAGTACTTC | CASSAAGQTQETQYF
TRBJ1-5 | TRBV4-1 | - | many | TGCGCCAGCAGCCAATCAGGGGACCCACTCAATCAGCCCCAGCATTTT | CASSQSGDPLNQPQHF
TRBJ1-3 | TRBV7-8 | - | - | TGTGCCAGCAGCTTCGAGGGGGGCTTCTCTGGAAACACCATATATTTT | CASSFEGGFSGNTIYF
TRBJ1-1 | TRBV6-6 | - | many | TGTGCCAGCAGTTACTCAGGGGGATCTGAAGCTTTCTTT | CASSYSGGSEAFF
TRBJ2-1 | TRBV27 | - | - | TGTGCCAGCCCCCCCACAGGCTCTCTACTCGGGCAGTTCTTC | CASPPTGSLLGQFF
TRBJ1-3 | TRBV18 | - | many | TGTGCCAGCTCACCGGGGTTGAGGTTCTCAGGAAACACCATATATTTT | CASSPGLRFSGNTIYF
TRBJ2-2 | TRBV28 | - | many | TGTGCCAGCAGTCCGCCCGGGACTCTCGGGGAGCTGTTTTTT | CASSPPGTLGELFF
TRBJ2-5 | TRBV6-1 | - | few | TGTGCCTGCTGGTCCGGGCCAGGAGAGACCCAGTACTTC | CACWSGPGETQYF
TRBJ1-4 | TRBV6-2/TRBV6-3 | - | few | TGTGCCAGCAGTGACTACCAGGGCAATGAAAAACTGTTTTTT | CASSDYQGNEKLFF
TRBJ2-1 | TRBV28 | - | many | TGTGCCAGCAGTTTTGGAGCGGATGAGCAGTTCTTC | CASSFGADEQFF
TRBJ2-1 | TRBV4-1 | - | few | TGCGCCGGCAGCCACGAAAACTCGATAAGCTCCTACAATGAGCAGTTCTTC | CAGSHENSISSYNEQFF
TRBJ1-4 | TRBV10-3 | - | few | TGTGCCATCAGTGAGTCGATAACTCAGACGGTTAATGAAAAACTGTTTTTT | CAISESITQTVNEKLFF
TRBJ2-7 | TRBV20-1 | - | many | TGCAGTGCTCCCGGACAGCGACCCTACGAGCAGTACTTC | CSAPGQRPYEQYF
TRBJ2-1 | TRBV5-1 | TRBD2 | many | TGCGCCAGCAGCCTCGGGACTAGGGACAATGAGCAGTTCTTC | CASSLGTRDNEQFF
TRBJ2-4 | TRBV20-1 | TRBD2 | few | TGCAGTGCTAATCTAGCGGGGCCGTACATTCAGTACTTC | CSANLAGPYIQYF
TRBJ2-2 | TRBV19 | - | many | TGTGCCAGTAGTATAGGAGAGGGAACCGGGGAGCTGTTTTTT | CASSIGEGTGELFF
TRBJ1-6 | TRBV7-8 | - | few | TGTGCCAGCAGCGTACAGATTAATTCACCCCTCCACTTT | CASSVQINSPLHF
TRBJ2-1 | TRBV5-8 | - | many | TGTGCCAGCAGCCAATGGCAGGGGCCCTACAATGAGCAGTTCTTC | CASSQWQGPYNEQFF
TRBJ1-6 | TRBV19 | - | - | TGTGCCAGTAGTATAGATCATGGTTCACCCCTCCACTTT | CASSIDHGSPLHF
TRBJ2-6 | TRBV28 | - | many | TGTGCCAGCAGTTTGCAGTCCTCTGGGGCCAACGTCCTGACTTTC | CASSLQSSGANVLTF
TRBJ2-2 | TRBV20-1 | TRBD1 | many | TGCAGTGCTAGAAGGACAGGGGGTCGCACCGGGGAGCTGTTTTTT | CSARRTGGRTGELFF